The clone carrying this T cell receptor (beta chain) showed up many times. What it binds is unknown. The data derive from a study of T-cell reconstitution after alpha-beta-depleted transplantation in children. Study outcomes and limitations: From surviving recipient T cells and thymic progenitors came the high day-60 TCRbeta diversity observed in some patients. T-cell counts and diversity were attributed mostly to newly produced T cells one year after transplant. After transplant, at about two months, alpha-beta T cells were reportedly derived from several hundred expanded graft clones.

Preparing the TCRbeta library involved the use of unique molecular identifiers. One entry per CDR3 protein, called by TCRdb with MiXCR from the PCR reads. The table records approximately 3,800 distinct CDR3 sequences, approximately 9.1% of them present only once. There are 15 residues in the CDR3. Trimming took 5 bases from V and 4 from J, leaving 15 bases between them. Germline V gives CDR1 SEHNR, CDR2 FQNEAQ (reference sequence). The material sequenced was PBMCs, mostly from graft donor cells, taken 180 days after TCRalphabeta/CD19-depleted stem cell transplant. This TCR came from a male patient aged 2 to 10 who had a stem cell transplant for acute lymphoblastic leukemia, so the T cells may come from the graft donor. The chain combines TRBV7-9 with TRBJ2-1; maybe TRBD2 (6 bases). Here the CDR3 DNA reads TGTGCCAGCAGCGCCGTTATGGCGGGATACAATGAGCAGTTCTTC. This sequence encodes CASSAVMAGYNEQFF.